This is a list of T cell receptor beta chains from one sample in a study of shared clonotypes between healthy human individuals. The data were produced by immunoSEQ multiplex PCR, yet TCRdb's version contains in-frame clones alone and is incomplete. The table has some 490,000 clones, around 73% seen once. The sequenced sample was PBMCs. The receptors come from a middle-aged woman in good health. Some clones in this sample may be carry-over from other donors' samples. Each CDR3 is given with its conserved first and last residue. A D gene is named only where the DNA matches it firmly. Size tells how often a clone was seen (once, few, many) or the class of an expanded clone, and some rows leave it out.

J gene: TRBJ2-3
D gene: -
V gene: TRBV6-1
clone size: few
CDR3 protein: CASRLGLLTDTQYF
CDR3 DNA: TGTGCCAGCAGGCTGGGGTTGCTCACAGATACGCAGTATTTT

J gene: TRBJ2-2
D gene: -
V gene: TRBV5-1
clone size: -
CDR3 protein: CASSPNGGLNTGELFF
CDR3 DNA: TGCGCCAGCAGCCCAAATGGGGGACTTAACACCGGGGAGCTGTTTTTT

J gene: TRBJ1-5
D gene: -
V gene: TRBV9
clone size: -
CDR3 protein: CASSVAPGSNQPQHF
CDR3 DNA: TGTGCCAGCAGCGTAGCTCCAGGGAGCAATCAGCCCCAGCATTTT

J gene: TRBJ2-3
D gene: -
V gene: TRBV5-1
clone size: -
CDR3 protein: CASSFGLTDTQYF
CDR3 DNA: TGCGCCAGCAGCTTCGGACTGACAGATACGCAGTATTTT

J gene: TRBJ1-4
D gene: TRBD1
V gene: TRBV6-1
clone size: once
CDR3 protein: CASSEDRGRDEKLFF
CDR3 DNA: TGTGCCAGCAGTGAAGACAGGGGACGGGATGAAAAACTGTTTTTT

J gene: TRBJ2-5
D gene: -
V gene: TRBV5-1
clone size: -
CDR3 protein: CASSSGSMAGQETQYF
CDR3 DNA: TGCGCCAGCAGCTCGGGAAGTATGGCAGGTCAAGAGACCCAGTACTTC

J gene: TRBJ2-1
D gene: TRBD2
V gene: TRBV2
clone size: few
CDR3 protein: CASRGPTSGNEQFF
CDR3 DNA: TGTGCCAGCAGGGGCCCGACTAGCGGGAATGAGCAGTTCTTC

J gene: TRBJ1-1
D gene: -
V gene: TRBV5-1
clone size: few
CDR3 protein: CASSLVGGNNEAFF
CDR3 DNA: TGCGCCAGCAGCTTGGTGGGAGGGAACAACGAAGCTTTCTTT

J gene: TRBJ2-7
D gene: TRBD2
V gene: TRBV4-1
clone size: -
CDR3 protein: CASSQGLAGGGEQYF
CDR3 DNA: TGCGCCAGCAGCCAGGGACTAGCGGGAGGAGGCGAGCAGTACTTC

J gene: TRBJ2-7
D gene: -
V gene: TRBV28
clone size: -
CDR3 protein: CATLGTATYEQYF
CDR3 DNA: TGTGCCACCCTAGGGACGGCTACCTACGAGCAGTACTTC

J gene: TRBJ1-3
D gene: -
V gene: TRBV6-5
clone size: -
CDR3 protein: CASSLGRGRPLFLYF
CDR3 DNA: TGTGCCAGCAGTCTCGGTCGGGGCAGGCCGCTCTTCTTATATTTT

J gene: TRBJ2-7
D gene: -
V gene: TRBV5-1
clone size: -
CDR3 protein: CASSLMGRGNEQYF
CDR3 DNA: TGCGCCAGCAGCTTGATGGGCAGGGGTAACGAGCAGTACTTC

J gene: TRBJ2-1
D gene: -
V gene: TRBV9
clone size: -
CDR3 protein: CASSAGTPINEQFF
CDR3 DNA: TGTGCCAGCAGCGCCGGGACACCCATCAATGAGCAGTTCTTC

J gene: TRBJ2-5
D gene: -
V gene: TRBV2
clone size: -
CDR3 protein: CASRTAGAAQYF
CDR3 DNA: TGTGCCAGCAGGACGGCTGGGGCGGCCCAGTACTTC

J gene: TRBJ2-5
D gene: -
V gene: TRBV18
clone size: -
CDR3 protein: CASSPPDGWGETQYF
CDR3 DNA: TGTGCCAGCTCACCACCGGATGGTTGGGGAGAGACCCAGTACTTC

J gene: TRBJ2-7
D gene: -
V gene: TRBV10-2
clone size: -
CDR3 protein: CASRDNRYEQYF
CDR3 DNA: TGCGCCAGCAGGGACAACAGGTACGAGCAGTACTTC

J gene: TRBJ2-1
D gene: TRBD2
V gene: TRBV11-1
clone size: -
CDR3 protein: CASSLGLGGGYEQFF
CDR3 DNA: TGTGCCAGCAGTTTAGGACTAGGTGGAGGCTATGAGCAGTTCTTC

J gene: TRBJ1-2
D gene: TRBD1
V gene: TRBV6-5
clone size: -
CDR3 protein: CASSRQGFDYGYTF
CDR3 DNA: TGTGCCAGCAGCAGACAGGGGTTTGACTATGGCTACACCTTC

J gene: TRBJ2-2
D gene: -
V gene: TRBV11-2
clone size: -
CDR3 protein: CASSELRGRGANTGELFF
CDR3 DNA: TGTGCCAGCAGCGAACTTCGGGGGCGGGGAGCGAACACCGGGGAGCTGTTTTTT

J gene: TRBJ1-2
D gene: -
V gene: TRBV30
clone size: -
CDR3 protein: CAWGVRPDGYGYTF
CDR3 DNA: TGTGCCTGGGGGGTTCGGCCAGACGGCTATGGCTACACCTTC